This TCR beta chain was captured by sequencing in a study of blood T cell repertoires in COVID-19. Study-level information: Samples representing acute and convalescent COVID-19 were sourced from the United States, Italy and Spain.

V lost 0 bases and J 6 bases, leaving 14 bases between the germline ends. The germline V gene has CDR1 MNHEY and CDR2 SVGAGI. The CDR3 consists of 15 residues. As processed by the authors: The assay estimated nucleated cells by amplifying reference gene primers. Sequencing used immunoSEQ multiplex PCR; TCRdb keeps in-frame clones, though not all of them. V, J and clone size derive from that table, while D and trimming were established from the DNA sequence. The table includes around 190,000 clones, roughly 78% detected once. Sequenced input: peripheral blood. The origin of this receptor is a man in his 70s with active or convalescent COVID-19. This chain uses TRBV6-5 with TRBJ1-2; no clear D gene. This CDR3 reads CASSYSSNKYNGYTF. CDR3 nucleotide sequence: TGTGCCAGCAGTTACTCGTCAAACAAATATAATGGCTACACCTTC.